This entry concerns a single T cell receptor beta chain. The target antigen is unknown. This specimen belongs to a study of Ad26.COV2.S vaccination and SARS-CoV-2 variants. Findings of the study overall: Post-vaccination spike-specific CD8+ and CD4+ T cell responses reportedly had substantial breadth.

TCRdb's copy holds only in-frame clones and misses some; the assay was immunoSEQ multiplex PCR. The top ten hold 6.4% of the sample, which has about 350,000 clones, approximately 90% seen once. Treatment of the sample: some 20 received Ad26.COV2.S at low or high dose, single or two shots; 5 received placebo; per-sample allocation not given. Repertoires come from day 63 after the first vaccine or placebo injection. The germline CDR1 and CDR2 sequences are SGHTA and FQGNSA. Trimming stripped 1 base from V and 4 bases from J, with 8 bases between. The length of the CDR3 is 14 residues. This sequence joins TRBV7-2 and TRBJ2-1; maybe TRBD1 (5 bases). The specimen comprised peripheral blood, sampled in a trial of Ad26.COV2.S vaccine versus placebo. This clonotype was obtained from a person aged 18 to 59 who received the Ad26.COV2.S COVID-19 vaccine or a placebo. The CDR3 coding sequence is TGTGCCAGCAGCTTAGATTCAGGGTACAATGAGCAGTTCTTC. It is translated as CASSLDSGYNEQFF.